One T cell receptor beta chain is described in this entry. This entry belongs to a study of blood T cell repertoires in COVID-19. CDR3 length equals 11 residues. Germline V gives CDR1 SGHNT, CDR2 YENEEA. Trimming at V came to 6 bases and at J to 9 bases, leaving 2 bases not matched to a gene. Per the authors' pipeline: Researchers report that nucleated cell counts were estimated from reference gene primer amplification. Only in-frame clones appear in the TCRdb table, and some are missing; sequencing was by immunoSEQ multiplex PCR. V and J calls and clone size come straight from that table; D and trimming were deduced from the DNA. The data hold roughly 250,000 clones, with roughly 87% observed a single time.

The clonotype originates from a woman in her twenties or thirties with acute COVID-19. J is TRBJ2-1 and V is TRBV11-3, with 7 bases that match TRBD1. Sequenced sample: PBMCs or T cells enriched from blood (not recorded which). CDR3 in amino acids: CASSRGPEQFF. Written as DNA, the CDR3 is TGTGCCAGCAGTAGGGGGCCTGAGCAGTTCTTC.